These 27 T cell receptor beta chains originate from one sample sequenced in a study of T cell responses to AZD1222 COVID-19 vaccine. TCRdb's copy holds only in-frame clones and misses some; the assay was immunoSEQ multiplex PCR. The sample includes over 150,000 clones, roughly nine tenths of them seen just once. The sequencing used peripheral blood, collected on day 0 of AZD1222 vaccination. These receptors originate from an adult in good health.

This clone was found once. The chain joins TRBV20-1 to TRBJ2-1; D is possibly TRBD2 (5 bases). From germline, CDR1 is DFQATT and CDR2 SNEGSKA (reference sequence). Trimming removed 3 bases from V and 6 bases from J, with 12 bases in between. The CDR3 covers 13 residues. This chain's CDR3 is CSASLEAVNEQFF. Written as DNA, the CDR3 is TGCAGTGCTAGTCTGGAGGCGGTCAATGAGCAGTTCTTC.

The chain uses TRBV3-1 (or the pseudogene TRBV3-2) and TRBJ1-4; D unclear. From germline, CDR1 is LGHDT and CDR2 YNNKEL (reference sequence). The CDR3 consists of 14 residues. V was cut by 3 bases and J by 3 bases, with 8 bases left in between. CDR3 region: CASSHGPPNEKLFF. The DNA for the CDR3 is TGTGCCAGCAGCCACGGGCCACCTAATGAAAAACTGTTTTTT.

This chain connects TRBV5-5 to TRBJ2-7, with 9 positions matching TRBD1. The CDR3 runs to 15 residues. With 5 bases clipped from V and 7 bases from J, the junction kept 13 bases outside the gene matches. Germline V gene sequence: CDR1 SGHKS, CDR2 YYEKEE (reference sequence). DNA of the CDR3: TGTGCCAGCAGTCCACCGGGACAGGGTCTAAGGGAGCAGTACTTC. It encodes CASSPPGQGLREQYF.

The rearrangement links TRBV18 to TRBJ2-1, with 8 bases that match TRBD1. Germline CDR1 and CDR2: KGHSH and LQKENI. The CDR3 covers 14 residues. V trimming: 5 bases; J trimming: 5 bases; junction bases outside the gene matches: 5. Here the CDR3 reads CASSSWTGNNEQFF. In nucleotides, the CDR3 is TGTGCCAGCTCATCTTGGACAGGGAACAATGAGCAGTTCTTC.

In its sample, this clone was seen a few times. The chain recombines TRBV13 with TRBJ2-7; 9 positions match TRBD1. Trimming removed 5 bases from V and 2 bases from J; junction bases left unmatched: 7. Germline V lookup: CDR1 PRHDT, CDR2 FYEKMQ (reference sequence). The CDR3 extends over 15 amino acids. In DNA, the CDR3 is TGTGCCAGCAGCCCCCGGGGACAGGGAACCTACGAGCAGTACTTC. Amino acid sequence: CASSPRGQGTYEQYF. Variable domain in full (rest from reference TRBV13 and TRBJ2-7): AAGVIQSPRHLIKEKRETATLKCYPIPRHDTVYWYQQGPGQDPQFLISFYEKMQSDKGSIPDRFSAQQFSDYHSELNMSSLELGDSALYFCASSPRGQGTYEQYFGPGTRLTVT.

CDR3 sequence (DNA): TGTGCCAGCAGATACCGGGACAGGGGCTCCTACGAGCAGTACTTC. Translating gives CASRYRDRGSYEQYF. This chain connects TRBV5-8 to TRBJ2-7, with 10 bases aligning to TRBD1. Germline V lookup: CDR1 SGHTS, CDR2 YDEGEE. The CDR3 contains 15 residues. Germline trimming cut 5 bases from V and 0 bases from J; bases unmatched to any gene: 5.

The chain is built from TRBV7-3 and TRBJ1-3; D unclear. Germline CDR1 and CDR2: SGHTA and FQGTGA. V lost 2 bases to trimming and J lost 0 bases, with 11 bases between them. The CDR3 extends over 16 amino acids. The CDR3 region has the DNA TGTGCCAGCAGCTTAGGAGGACGGGGCTCTGGAAACACCATATATTTT. It codes for CASSLGGRGSGNTIYF.

The CDR3 nucleotides are TGTGCCAGAAGCTGGGGGCCCGGGGGCGGTAGCTATGGCTACACCTTC. This encodes CARSWGPGGGSYGYTF. The V call is TRBV5-3, the J call TRBJ1-2; a possible D gene is TRBD1 (6 bases). TRBV5-3 belongs to the ORF category, with a function that is uncertain. V lost 3 bases and J lost 4, with 19 bases in between. The CDR3 extends over 16 amino acids.

V gene TRBV5-6 combines with J gene TRBJ1-2, with D hard to call. Per germline, CDR1 SGHDT and CDR2 YYEEEE. The CDR3 totals 15 residues. V gave up 0 bases and J gave up 0 bases, with 9 bases separating them. The CDR3 DNA sequence: TGTGCCAGCAGCTTGGAGCAGGCGACTAACTATGGCTACACCTTC. Its protein product is CASSLEQATNYGYTF.

The chain employs TRBV29-1 and TRBJ1-6, with D tentatively TRBD1 (6 bases). There are 14 residues in the CDR3. Germline CDR1 and CDR2: SQVTM and ANQGSEA. V dropped 6 bases and J dropped 8 bases, with 17 bases sitting between them. In nucleotides, the CDR3 is TGCAGCGTATCCACAGGGAGATTCGATTCACCCCTCCACTTT. It specifies CSVSTGRFDSPLHF.

This clone was counted once. The chain is built from TRBV10-1 and TRBJ2-7; D possibly matches TRBD1 or TRBD2 (5 bases each). Trimming shortened V by 0 bases and J by 7 bases, and 13 bases separated the two germline ends. Germline CDR1 WNHNN, CDR2 SYGVQD (reference sequence). The CDR3 consists of 14 residues. The CDR3 DNA reads as TGCGCCAGCAGTGAGTCGGGGACGGTCCGGGAGCAGTACTTC. It translates to CASSESGTVREQYF.

This chain connects TRBV4-1 to TRBJ2-2; 8 bases map to TRBD1. V shed 6 bases, J shed 1 base, and the junction held 1 base outside the gene matches. The germline V gene encodes CDR1 MGHRA and CDR2 YSYEKL. The CDR3 has 14 residues. The CDR3 sequence: CASRDRVNTGELFF. As DNA, the CDR3 is TGCGCCAGCAGGGACAGGGTGAACACCGGGGAGCTGTTTTTT.

The chain is built from TRBV2 and TRBJ1-4; perhaps TRBD1 as D (6 bases). Germline V lookup: CDR1 SNHLY, CDR2 FYNNEI. The V gene lost 6 bases and the J gene lost 8 bases, with 16 bases spanning the gap. The CDR3 totals 14 residues. CDR3 residues: CASRQQGGVEKLFF. Here the CDR3 DNA reads TGTGCCAGCAGGCAACAGGGAGGGGTCGAAAAACTGTTTTTT.

This sequence joins TRBV6-4 and TRBJ1-5; D gene uncertain. CDR1 is MRHNA and CDR2 is SNTAGT in the germline V gene. Trimming removed 2 bases at V and 6 bases at J, with 8 bases between. This CDR3 has 13 residues. CDR3 residues: CASSDRVGQPQHF. CDR3 nucleotide sequence: TGTGCCAGCAGTGACAGGGTCGGTCAGCCCCAGCATTTT.

This clone was seen more than once but under ten times. The chain uses TRBV21-1 and TRBJ1-4. TRBV21-1 is tagged as a pseudogene. The CDR3 covers 18 residues. As DNA, the CDR3 is TGTGCCAGCAGCACCGGGGGGATACAGGAGGGAGCTAATGAAAAACTGTTTTTT. Residues: CASSTGGIQEGANEKLFF.

To note about this clone: Other DNA sequences in this sample translate to the same CDR3. The CDR3 coding sequence is TGTGCCAGTAGGACAGGGTACAATGAGCAGTTCTTC. It encodes CASRTGYNEQFF. V usage is TRBV19 and J usage is TRBJ2-1, with TRBD1 matching 7 bases. Germline V lookup: CDR1 LNHDA, CDR2 SQIVND (reference sequence). The CDR3 covers 12 residues. After removal of 6 bases from V and 4 bases from J, the junction contained 0 bases not matched to a gene.

The chain employs TRBV7-8 and TRBJ1-4; 11 positions match TRBD1. From germline, CDR1 is SGHVS and CDR2 FQNEAQ. The CDR3 spans 17 residues. The trim removed 5 bases at V and 7 bases at J, leaving 12 bases unmatched. CDR3 region: CASSPRTGGALGEKLFF. CDR3 nucleotide sequence: TGTGCCAGCAGCCCCAGGACAGGGGGCGCATTAGGTGAAAAACTGTTTTTT.

The chain recombines TRBV13 with TRBJ2-1, with 13 positions matching TRBD2. V shed 4 bases, J shed 4 bases, and the junction held 10 bases outside the gene matches. Per germline, CDR1 PRHDT and CDR2 FYEKMQ (reference sequence). The CDR3 runs to 18 residues. The CDR3 loop reads CASSSTSGGALKYNEQFF. The CDR3 DNA reads TGTGCCAGCAGCTCAACTAGCGGGGGGGCCCTGAAATACAATGAGCAGTTCTTC.

The gene calls are TRBV30 and TRBJ2-7, with TRBD2 matching over 8 bases. This CDR3 has 16 residues. Germline loops: CDR1 GTSNPN, CDR2 SVGIG (reference sequence). V trimming: 1 base; J trimming: 0 bases; junction bases outside the gene matches: 8. CDR3 coding DNA: TGTGCCTGGAGTGGAGCGGGGGACTTCTACTCCTACGAGCAGTACTTC. Residues: CAWSGAGDFYSYEQYF. Full variable domain (missing parts from reference TRBV30 and TRBJ2-7): SQTIHQWPATLVQPVGSPLSLECTVEGTSNPNLYWYRQAAGRGLQLLFYSVGIGQISSEVPQNLSASRPQDRQFILSSKKLLLSDSGFYLCAWSGAGDFYSYEQYFGPGTRLTVT.

The V gene is TRBV9, the J gene TRBJ1-6, with 9 bases fitting TRBD1. V gave up 3 bases and J gave up 10 bases; unmatched junction bases: 5. There are 14 residues in the CDR3. CDR1 is SGDLS, CDR2 YYNGEE, per germline. The CDR3 is CASSGTGGASPLHF. The DNA for the CDR3 is TGTGCCAGCAGCGGTACAGGGGGCGCCTCACCCCTCCACTTT.

The chain joins TRBV6-2 or TRBV6-3 to TRBJ2-7, with 9 bases aligning to TRBD2. The CDR3 loop spans 18 amino acids. Germline V lookup: CDR1 MNHEY, CDR2 SVGEGT. J was trimmed by 0 bases and V by 0 bases; bases with no gene match: 9. This chain's CDR3 is CASSYSLRLAGRSYEQYF. Written as DNA, the CDR3 is TGTGCCAGCAGTTACTCCCTCCGGCTAGCGGGACGCTCCTACGAGCAGTACTTC.

This chain links TRBV11-2 with TRBJ1-5; TRBD1 aligns across 8 bases. There are 14 residues in the CDR3. V was clipped by 5 bases and J by 7 bases; unmatched bases: 7. From germline, CDR1 is SGHAT and CDR2 FQNNGV. The CDR3 region is CASSLGQGEQPQHF. CDR3 DNA sequence: TGTGCCAGCAGCCTCGGACAGGGAGAGCAGCCCCAGCATTTT.

The chain carries TRBV25-1 and TRBJ1-1; D gene uncertain. The CDR3 covers 12 residues. Trimming removed 4 bases at V and 5 bases at J, with 8 bases between. Germline V gene lookup returns CDR1 MGHDK and CDR2 SYGVNS. The CDR3 here is CASSGKSTEAFF. Written as DNA, the CDR3 is TGTGCCAGCAGTGGGAAGAGTACTGAAGCTTTCTTT.

The rearrangement joins TRBV9 to TRBJ1-2, with 11 bases matching TRBD1. Trimming removed 0 bases from V and 4 bases from J; junction bases left unmatched: 8. Per germline, CDR1 SGDLS and CDR2 YYNGEE. This CDR3 spans 17 amino acids. CDR3 DNA sequence: TGTGCCAGCAGCGTAGATGAATCTGGGACAGGGGGCTATGGCTACACCTTC. It yields the protein CASSVDESGTGGYGYTF.

The chain combines TRBV3-1 (or the pseudogene TRBV3-2) with TRBJ1-1; no clear D gene. Trimming stripped 1 base from V and 0 bases from J, with 12 bases between. The V gene's germline CDR1 is LGHDT and CDR2 YNNKEL (reference sequence). This CDR3 has 16 amino acids. The CDR3 nucleotides are TGTGCCAGCAGCCAAGCTCCGACACTCATGAACACTGAAGCTTTCTTT. It codes for CASSQAPTLMNTEAFF.

The chain employs TRBV5-1 and TRBJ2-1; 7 nucleotides align to TRBD2. The CDR3 length is 13 residues. The germline gives CDR1 SGHRS, CDR2 YFSETQ. Trimming removed 3 bases from V and 15 bases from J; junction bases left unmatched: 12. CDR3 DNA: TGCGCCAGCAGCTGGGATCTGGGAGGGGAGGGGTTCTTC. This gives the protein CASSWDLGGEGFF.

The chain is built from TRBV7-3 and TRBJ2-2; D may correspond to TRBD1 or TRBD2 (5 bases each). V was pared by 6 bases and J by 6 bases, with 17 bases between. The CDR3 consists of 15 residues. Germline V lookup: CDR1 SGHTA, CDR2 FQGTGA. The CDR3, as DNA: TGTGCCAGCAGGCCCGGGACGGGCGGTGCCGGGGAGCTGTTTTTT. Protein: CASRPGTGGAGELFF. The full variable domain, with the rest looked up from reference TRBV7-3 and TRBJ2-2, is GAGVSQTPSNKVTEKGKYVELRCDPISGHTALYWYRQSLGQGPEFLIYFQGTGAADDSGLPNDRFFAVRPEGSVSTLKIQRTERGDSAVYLCASRPGTGGAGELFFGEGSRLTVL.